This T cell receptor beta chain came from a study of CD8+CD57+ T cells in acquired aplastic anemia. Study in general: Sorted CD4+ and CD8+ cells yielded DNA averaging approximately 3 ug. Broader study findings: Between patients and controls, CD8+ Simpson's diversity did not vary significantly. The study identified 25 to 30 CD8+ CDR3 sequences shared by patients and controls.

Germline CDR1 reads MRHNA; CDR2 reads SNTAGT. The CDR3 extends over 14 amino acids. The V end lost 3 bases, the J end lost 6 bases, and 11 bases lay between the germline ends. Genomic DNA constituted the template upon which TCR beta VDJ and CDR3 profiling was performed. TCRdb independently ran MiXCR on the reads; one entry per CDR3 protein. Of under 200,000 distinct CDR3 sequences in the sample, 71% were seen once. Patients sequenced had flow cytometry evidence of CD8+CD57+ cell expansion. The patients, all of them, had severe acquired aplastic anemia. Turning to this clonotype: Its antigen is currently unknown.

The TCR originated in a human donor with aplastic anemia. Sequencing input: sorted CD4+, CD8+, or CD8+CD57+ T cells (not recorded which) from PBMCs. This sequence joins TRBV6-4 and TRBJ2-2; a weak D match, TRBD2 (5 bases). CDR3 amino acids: CASSEDGEAGELFF. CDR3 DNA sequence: TGTGCCAGCAGTGAGGACGGGGAAGCCGGGGAGCTGTTTTTT.